The subject of this entry is one TCR beta chain. This record belongs to a study of blood T cell repertoires in COVID-19. Study overall: Some COVID-19 samples were acute and others convalescent; all came from the United States, Italy and Spain. The cDNA or gDNA used as material had been derived from T cells, B-cell-depleted T cells, or PBMCs.

Authors' methods: Amplification of reference gene primers was used by the study to estimate nucleated cell counts. Clones were read by immunoSEQ multiplex PCR, and TCRdb kept only the in-frame ones, dropping some. D and trimming come from the DNA, and the V and J calls and clone size come from that table. The table records 210,000 or so clones, 82% of them present only once. This CDR3 is built from 13 residues. V shed 4 bases and J shed 5 bases, with 14 bases lying between them. CDR1 is SQVTM and CDR2 is ANQGSEA in the germline V gene. The TCR was taken from a woman aged 40 to 50 with acute or convalescent COVID-19. The sequencing input was peripheral blood. V and J are TRBV29-1 and TRBJ1-1; D gene ambiguous. In nucleotides, the CDR3 is TGCAGCGTTGTGTATAGGGAGTGGACTGAAGCTTTCTTT. It codes for CSVVYREWTEAFF.